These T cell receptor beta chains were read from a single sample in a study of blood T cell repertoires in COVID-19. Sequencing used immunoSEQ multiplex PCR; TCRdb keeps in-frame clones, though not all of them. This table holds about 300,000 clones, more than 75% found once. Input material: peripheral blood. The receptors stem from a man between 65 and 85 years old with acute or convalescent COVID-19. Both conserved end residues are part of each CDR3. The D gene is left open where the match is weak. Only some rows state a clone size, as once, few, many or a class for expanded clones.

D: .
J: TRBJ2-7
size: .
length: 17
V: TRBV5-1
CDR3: CASSLAGGLSGPYEQYF
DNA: TGCGCCAGCAGCTTGGCGGGTGGACTAAGCGGCCCCTACGAGCAGTACTTC

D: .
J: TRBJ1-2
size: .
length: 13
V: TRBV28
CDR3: CASTRGDFGGYTF
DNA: TGTGCCAGCACCCGAGGAGACTTTGGAGGCTACACCTTC

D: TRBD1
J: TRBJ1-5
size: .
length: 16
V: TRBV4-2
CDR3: CASSQDWGQGHQPQHF
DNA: TGTGCCAGCAGCCAAGATTGGGGACAGGGACATCAGCCCCAGCATTTT

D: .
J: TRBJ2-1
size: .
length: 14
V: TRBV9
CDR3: CASSVEVRANEQFF
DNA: TGTGCCAGCAGCGTAGAAGTCAGGGCCAATGAGCAGTTCTTC

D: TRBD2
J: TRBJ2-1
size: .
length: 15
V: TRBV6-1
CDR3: CASRTGTSGYNEQFF
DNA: TGTGCCAGCCGTACCGGGACTAGCGGCTACAATGAGCAGTTCTTC

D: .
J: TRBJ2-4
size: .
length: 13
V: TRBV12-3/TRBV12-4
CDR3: CASSLRGQNIQYF
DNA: TGTGCCAGCAGTTTAAGAGGGCAGAACATTCAGTACTTC

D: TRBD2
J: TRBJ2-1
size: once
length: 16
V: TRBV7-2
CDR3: CASSLMGGGAYNEQFF
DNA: TGTGCCAGCAGCTTAATGGGCGGGGGGGCCTACAATGAGCAGTTCTTC

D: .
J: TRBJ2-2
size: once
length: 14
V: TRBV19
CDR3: CASSIVGGTGELFF
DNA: TGTGCCAGTAGTATAGTAGGGGGCACCGGGGAGCTGTTTTTT

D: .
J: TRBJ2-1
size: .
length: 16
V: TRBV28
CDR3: CASSGSGAGKSDEQFF
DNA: TGTGCCAGCAGTGGTTCGGGTGCCGGGAAGAGCGATGAGCAGTTCTTC

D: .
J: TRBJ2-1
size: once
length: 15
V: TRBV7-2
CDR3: CASSPEGGAGNEQFF
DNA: TGTGCCAGCAGCCCAGAAGGGGGGGCGGGGAATGAGCAGTTCTTC

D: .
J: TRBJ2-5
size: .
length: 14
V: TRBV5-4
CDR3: CASSLGLTLESQYF
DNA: TGTGCCAGCAGCCTGGGACTGACCCTGGAGTCCCAGTACTTC

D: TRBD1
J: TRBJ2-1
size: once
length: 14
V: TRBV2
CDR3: CASRGRGLYNEQFF
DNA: TGTGCCAGCAGGGGCAGGGGGCTCTACAATGAGCAGTTCTTC

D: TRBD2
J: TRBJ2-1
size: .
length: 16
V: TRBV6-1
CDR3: CASSEASPREGYEQFF
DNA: TGTGCCAGCAGTGAAGCCAGTCCGCGGGAGGGTTATGAGCAGTTCTTC

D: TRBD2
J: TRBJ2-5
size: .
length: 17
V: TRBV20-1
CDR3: CSASTPSGTTWGETQYF
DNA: TGCAGTGCTAGTACCCCCTCCGGGACTACTTGGGGAGAGACCCAGTACTTC

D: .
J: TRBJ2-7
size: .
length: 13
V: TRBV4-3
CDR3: CASSLLGSYEQYF
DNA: TGCGCCAGCAGCCTTCTGGGCAGCTACGAGCAGTACTTC

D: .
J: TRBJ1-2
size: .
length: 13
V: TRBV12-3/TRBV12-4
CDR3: CASSPPGTFGYTF
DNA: TGTGCCAGCAGCCCTCCCGGGACTTTCGGCTACACCTTC

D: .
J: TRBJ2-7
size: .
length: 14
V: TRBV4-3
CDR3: CASSQGTPPVVQYF
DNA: TGCGCCAGCAGCCAGGGGACTCCCCCGGTCGTGCAGTACTTC

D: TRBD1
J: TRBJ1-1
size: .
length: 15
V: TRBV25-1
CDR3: CASTPSDRGDTEAFF
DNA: TGTGCCAGCACGCCATCGGACAGGGGGGACACTGAAGCTTTCTTT

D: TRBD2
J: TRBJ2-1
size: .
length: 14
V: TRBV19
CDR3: CASSRGGDYNEQFF
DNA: TGTGCCAGTAGTCGTGGGGGGGATTACAATGAGCAGTTCTTC

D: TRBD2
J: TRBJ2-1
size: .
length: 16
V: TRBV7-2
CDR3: CASSSRGTSGYNEQFF
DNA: TGTGCCAGCAGCTCAAGAGGGACTAGCGGTTACAATGAGCAGTTCTTC

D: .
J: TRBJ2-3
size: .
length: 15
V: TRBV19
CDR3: CASSIAGGRGDTQYF
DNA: TGTGCCAGTAGTATAGCGGGGGGCCGGGGAGATACGCAGTATTTT

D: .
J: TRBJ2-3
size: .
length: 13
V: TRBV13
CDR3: CASREDNTDTQYF
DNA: TGTGCCAGCAGAGAGGACAACACAGATACGCAGTATTTT

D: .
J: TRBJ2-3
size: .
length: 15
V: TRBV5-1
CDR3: CASSLQGMSADTQYF
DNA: TGCGCCAGCAGCTTGCAGGGGATGAGCGCAGATACGCAGTATTTT